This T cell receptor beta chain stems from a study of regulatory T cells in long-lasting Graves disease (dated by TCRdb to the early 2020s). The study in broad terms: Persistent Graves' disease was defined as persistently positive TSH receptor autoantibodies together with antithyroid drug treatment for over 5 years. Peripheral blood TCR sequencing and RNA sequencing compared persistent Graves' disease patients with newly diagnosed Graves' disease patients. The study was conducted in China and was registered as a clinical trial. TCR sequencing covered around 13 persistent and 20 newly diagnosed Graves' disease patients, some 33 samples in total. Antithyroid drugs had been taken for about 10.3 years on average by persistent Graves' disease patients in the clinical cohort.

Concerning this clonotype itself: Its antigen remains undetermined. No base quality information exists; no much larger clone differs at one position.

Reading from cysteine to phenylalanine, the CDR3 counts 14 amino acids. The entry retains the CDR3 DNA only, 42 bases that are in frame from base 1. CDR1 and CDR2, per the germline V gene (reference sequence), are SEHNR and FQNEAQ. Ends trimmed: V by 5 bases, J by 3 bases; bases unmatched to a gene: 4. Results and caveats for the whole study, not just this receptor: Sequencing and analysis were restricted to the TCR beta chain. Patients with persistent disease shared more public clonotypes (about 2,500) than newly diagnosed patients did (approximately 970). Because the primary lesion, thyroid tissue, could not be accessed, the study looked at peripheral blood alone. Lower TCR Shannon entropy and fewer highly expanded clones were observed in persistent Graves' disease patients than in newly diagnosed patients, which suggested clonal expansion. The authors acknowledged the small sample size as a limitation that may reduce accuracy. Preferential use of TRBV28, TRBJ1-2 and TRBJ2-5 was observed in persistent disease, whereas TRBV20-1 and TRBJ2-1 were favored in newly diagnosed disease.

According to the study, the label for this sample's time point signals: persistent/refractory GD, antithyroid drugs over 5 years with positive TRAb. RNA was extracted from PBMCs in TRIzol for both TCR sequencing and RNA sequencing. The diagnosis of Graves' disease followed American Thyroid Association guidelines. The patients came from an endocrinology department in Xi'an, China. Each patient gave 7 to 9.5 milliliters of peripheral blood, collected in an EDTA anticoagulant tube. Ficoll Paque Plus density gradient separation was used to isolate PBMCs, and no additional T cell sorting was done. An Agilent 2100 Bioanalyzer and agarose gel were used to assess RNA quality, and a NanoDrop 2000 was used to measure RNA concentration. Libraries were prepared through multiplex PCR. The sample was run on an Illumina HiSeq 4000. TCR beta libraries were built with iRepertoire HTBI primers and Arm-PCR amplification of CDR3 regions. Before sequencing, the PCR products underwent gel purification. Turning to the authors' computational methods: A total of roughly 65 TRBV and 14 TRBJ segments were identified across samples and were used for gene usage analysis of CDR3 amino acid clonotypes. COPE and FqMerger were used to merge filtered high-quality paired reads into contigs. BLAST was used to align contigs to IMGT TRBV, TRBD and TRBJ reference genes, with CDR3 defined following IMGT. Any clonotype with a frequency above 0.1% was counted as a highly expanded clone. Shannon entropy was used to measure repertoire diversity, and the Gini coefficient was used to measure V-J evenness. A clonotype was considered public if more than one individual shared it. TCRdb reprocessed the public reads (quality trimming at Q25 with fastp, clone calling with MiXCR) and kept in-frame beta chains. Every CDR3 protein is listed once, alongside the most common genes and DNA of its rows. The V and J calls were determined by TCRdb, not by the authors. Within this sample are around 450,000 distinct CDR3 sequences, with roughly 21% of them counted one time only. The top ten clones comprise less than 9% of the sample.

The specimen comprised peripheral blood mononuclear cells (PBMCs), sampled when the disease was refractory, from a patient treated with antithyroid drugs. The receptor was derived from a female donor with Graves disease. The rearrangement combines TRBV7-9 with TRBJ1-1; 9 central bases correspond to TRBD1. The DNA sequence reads TGTGCCAGCAGCGTCCGGGACAGGGACACTGAAGCTTTCTTT. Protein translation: CASSVRDRDTEAFF.